Listed here are 3 T cell receptor beta chains from one sample, sequenced in a study of OX40 agonist ivuxolimab in advanced cancers. The repertoire was sequenced with immunoSEQ multiplex PCR; TCRdb's copy has only in-frame clones and lacks some. The profile shows tens of thousands of clones, around four fifths of them singletons. Sample: CD4+ or CD8+ T cells sorted from blood, taken in a trial of the OX40 agonist ivuxolimab. The receptors here all came from an adult with an advanced solid tumor such as melanoma, head and neck, liver or kidney cancer.

The rearrangement joins TRBV28 to TRBJ1-3, with D uncertain. This CDR3 contains 15 residues. Looked up from germline, CDR1 is MDHEN and CDR2 is SYDVKM. V dropped 6 bases and J dropped 4 bases, with 16 bases sitting between them. CDR3 amino acids: CASRRTLPVGNTIYF. CDR3 DNA: TGTGCCAGCAGACGGACCCTCCCGGTCGGAAACACCATATATTTT.

This chain uses TRBV7-9 with TRBJ1-1; no reliable D call. Trimming took off 2 bases at V and 0 bases at J, with 4 bases between the two ends. From germline, CDR1 is SEHNR and CDR2 FQNEAQ (reference sequence). The CDR3 has 13 amino acids. The CDR3: CASSLSVNTEAFF. The CDR3 DNA is TGTGCCAGCAGCTTATCTGTGAACACTGAAGCTTTCTTT.

This clone was observed once. The rearrangement uses TRBV5-1 and TRBJ2-4; D unclear. The CDR3 loop spans 13 amino acids. CDR1 is SGHRS, CDR2 YFSETQ, per germline. Trimming pared 5 bases from V and 5 bases from J, leaving 11 bases between. The CDR3, as DNA: TGCGCCAGCAGTTACGGGTCGGAAAACATTCAGTACTTC. It specifies CASSYGSENIQYF.